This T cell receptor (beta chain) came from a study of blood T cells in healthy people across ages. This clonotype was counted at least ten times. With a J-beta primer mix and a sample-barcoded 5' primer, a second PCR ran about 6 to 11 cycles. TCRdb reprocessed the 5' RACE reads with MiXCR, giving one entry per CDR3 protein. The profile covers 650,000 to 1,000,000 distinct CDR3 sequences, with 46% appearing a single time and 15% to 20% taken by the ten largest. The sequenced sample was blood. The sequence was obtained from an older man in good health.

CDR3 residues: CASTTSAYEQYF. In nucleotides, the CDR3 is TGTGCCAGTACTACTAGCGCCTACGAGCAGTACTTC. The J gene is TRBJ2-7, the V gene TRBV6-2 or TRBV6-3; the match to TRBD2 covers 7 bases. J gave up 2 bases and V 9 bases, and 4 bases lay outside the gene matches. This CDR3 comprises 12 residues. Germline-derived CDR1 and CDR2 are MNHEY and SVGEGT.